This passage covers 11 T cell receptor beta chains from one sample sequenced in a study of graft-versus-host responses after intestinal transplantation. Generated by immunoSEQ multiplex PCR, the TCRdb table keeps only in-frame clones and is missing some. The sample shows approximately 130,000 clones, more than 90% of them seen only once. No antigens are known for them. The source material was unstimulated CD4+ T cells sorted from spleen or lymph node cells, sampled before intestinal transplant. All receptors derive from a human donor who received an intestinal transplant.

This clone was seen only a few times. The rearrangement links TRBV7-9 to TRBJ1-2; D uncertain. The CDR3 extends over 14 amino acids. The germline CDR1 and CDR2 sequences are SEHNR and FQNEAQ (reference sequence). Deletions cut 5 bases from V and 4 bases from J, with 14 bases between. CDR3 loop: CASSDRTDSYGYTF. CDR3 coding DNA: TGTGCCAGCAGCGACCGTACAGACTCCTATGGCTACACCTTC.

The CDR3 DNA is TGTGCCAGCAGAACCCCCGACAGGTTTAATTCACCCCTCCACTTT. Amino acids: CASRTPDRFNSPLHF. The chain is built from TRBV6-1 and TRBJ1-6, with a weak D call TRBD1 (6 bases). Deletions cut 6 bases from V and 6 bases from J, with 15 bases between. The CDR3 consists of 15 residues. CDR1 MNHNS and CDR2 SASEGT come from the germline V gene.

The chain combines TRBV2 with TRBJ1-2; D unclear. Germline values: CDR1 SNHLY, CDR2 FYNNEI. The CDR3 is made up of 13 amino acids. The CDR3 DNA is TGTGCAACAACACCGGCTCCCATGGGGGGCTACACCTTC. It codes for CATTPAPMGGYTF.

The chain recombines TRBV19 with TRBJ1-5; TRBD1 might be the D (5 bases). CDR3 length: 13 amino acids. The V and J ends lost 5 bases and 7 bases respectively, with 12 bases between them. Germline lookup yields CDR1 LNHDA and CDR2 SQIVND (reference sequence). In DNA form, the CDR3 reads TGTGCCAGTAGTTCACAACAGGCCCAGCCCCAGCATTTT. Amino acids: CASSSQQAQPQHF.

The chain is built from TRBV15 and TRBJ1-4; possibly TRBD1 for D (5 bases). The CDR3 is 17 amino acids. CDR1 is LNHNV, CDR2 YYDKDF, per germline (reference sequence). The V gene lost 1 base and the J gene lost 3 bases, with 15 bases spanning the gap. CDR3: CATSRGSRVSANEKLFF. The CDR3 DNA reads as TGTGCCACCAGCAGAGGCTCCAGGGTCTCGGCTAATGAAAAACTGTTTTTT.

CDR3 residues: CASSWDSPYEQYF. CDR3 DNA sequence: TGCGCCAGCAGCTGGGACAGCCCCTACGAGCAGTACTTC. This chain connects TRBV5-1 to TRBJ2-7; 7 bases map to TRBD1. This CDR3 region has 13 residues. The germline V gene has CDR1 SGHRS and CDR2 YFSETQ. V gave up 3 bases and J gave up 2 bases; unmatched junction bases: 2.

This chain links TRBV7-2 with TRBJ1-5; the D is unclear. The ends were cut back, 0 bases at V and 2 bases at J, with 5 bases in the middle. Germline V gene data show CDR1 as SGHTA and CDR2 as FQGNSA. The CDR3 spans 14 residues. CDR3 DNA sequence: TGTGCCAGCAGCTTAGCTGAGGGCAATCAGCCCCAGCATTTT. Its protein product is CASSLAEGNQPQHF. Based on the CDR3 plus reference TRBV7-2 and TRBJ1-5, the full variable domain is GAGVSQSPSNKVTEKGKDVELRCDPISGHTALYWYRQSLGQGLEFLIYFQGNSAPDKSGLPSDRFSAERTGGSVSTLTIQRTQQEDSAVYLCASSLAEGNQPQHFGDGTRLSIL.

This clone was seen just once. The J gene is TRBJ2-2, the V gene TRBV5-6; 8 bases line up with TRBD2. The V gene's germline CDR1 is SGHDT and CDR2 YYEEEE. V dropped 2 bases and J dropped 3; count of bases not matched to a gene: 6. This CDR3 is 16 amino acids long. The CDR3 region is CASSFFKTSDTGELFF. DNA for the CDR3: TGTGCCAGCAGCTTCTTTAAGACTAGCGACACCGGGGAGCTGTTTTTT.

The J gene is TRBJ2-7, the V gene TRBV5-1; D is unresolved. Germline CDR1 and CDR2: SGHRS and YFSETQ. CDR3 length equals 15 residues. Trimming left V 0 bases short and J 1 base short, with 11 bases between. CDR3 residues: CASSLGEGFSYEQYF. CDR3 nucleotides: TGCGCCAGCAGCTTGGGCGAAGGGTTTTCCTACGAGCAGTACTTC. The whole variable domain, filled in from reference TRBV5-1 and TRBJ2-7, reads KAGVTQTPRYLIKTRGQQVTLSCSPISGHRSVSWYQQTPGQGLQFLFEYFSETQRNKGNFPGRFSGRQFSNSRSEMNVSTLELGDSALYLCASSLGEGFSYEQYFGPGTRLTVT.

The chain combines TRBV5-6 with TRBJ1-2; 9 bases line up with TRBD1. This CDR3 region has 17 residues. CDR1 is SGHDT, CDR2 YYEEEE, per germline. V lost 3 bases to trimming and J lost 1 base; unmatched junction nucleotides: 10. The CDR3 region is CASSSMRDRVYNYGYTF. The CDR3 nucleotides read TGTGCCAGCAGCTCAATGCGGGACAGGGTATATAACTATGGCTACACCTTC.

The CDR3, as DNA: TGTGCCAGCAGCTTAGAGGCTAGCGAAATTGAGTATTCGAACACCGGGGAGCTGTTTTTT. This encodes CASSLEASEIEYSNTGELFF. This chain joins TRBV11-2 and TRBJ2-2; D may be TRBD2 (6 bases). CDR3 length: 20 residues. Germline loops: CDR1 SGHAT, CDR2 FQNNGV. The V and J ends lost 0 bases and 0 bases respectively, with 20 bases between them.